The 16 T cell receptor beta chains listed next were all sequenced from one sample in a study of cytomegalovirus exposure and HLA in healthy donors. PCR used 60 Vbeta primers and 13 Jbeta primers. Sequenced by immunoSEQ multiplex PCR; TCRdb stores in-frame clones only, minus some. The top ten hold 3% to 4% of the sample, which has over 250,000 clones, 86% seen once. The specimen sequenced was PBMCs. The receptors derive from a man aged 35 to 55 in good health and CMV-seropositive.

The chain recombines TRBV11-2 with TRBJ2-7; 10 bases match TRBD1. CDR1 is SGHAT, CDR2 FQNNGV, per germline. V dropped 2 bases and J dropped 1; count of bases not matched to a gene: 2. The CDR3 sequence is 15 residues long. CDR3 protein: CASSLSGQGSYEQYF. DNA of the CDR3: TGTGCCAGCAGCTTATCGGGACAGGGGTCCTACGAGCAGTACTTC.

The V gene is TRBV4-1, the J gene TRBJ2-7; possibly TRBD1 for D (5 bases). Germline CDR1 and CDR2: MGHRA and YSYEKL. V was cut by 3 bases and J by 2 bases, with 11 bases left in between. The CDR3 extends over 14 amino acids. CDR3: CASSQGPRAYEQYF. CDR3 nucleotides: TGCGCCAGCAGCCAGGGGCCACGTGCCTACGAGCAGTACTTC.

This clone was observed once. At one boundary the junction diverges from the germline segment, which might be a read error. The J gene is TRBJ2-7, the V gene TRBV7-6; 7 bases agree with TRBD2. This CDR3 has 13 amino acids. CDR1 and CDR2 (germline): SGHVS, FNYEAQ. The CDR3 loop is CASSLAEAYEQYF. As DNA, the CDR3 is TGTGCCAGCAGCCTAGCGGAGGCCTACGAGCAGTACTTC. Full variable domain (missing parts from reference TRBV7-6 and TRBJ2-7): GAGVSQSPRYKVTKRGQDVALRCDPISGHVSLYWYRQALGQGPEFLTYFNYEAQQDKSGLPNDRFSAERPEGSISTLTIQRTEQRDSAMYRCASSLAEAYEQYFGPGTRLTVT.

V is TRBV19 and J is TRBJ2-1; TRBD1 might be the D (5 bases). The CDR3 is 16 residues long. The germline V and J ends were trimmed by 7 bases and 7 bases, with 23 bases remaining between them. Germline CDR1 reads LNHDA; CDR2 reads SQIVND (reference sequence). The CDR3 coding sequence is TGTGCCAGTACCGCGTTCTTTGGCAGGGTCGAAAATGAGCAGTTCTTC. Amino acid sequence: CASTAFFGRVENEQFF.

J is TRBJ2-3 and V is TRBV7-3, with D perhaps matching TRBD2 (5 bases). Germline V lookup: CDR1 SGHTA, CDR2 FQGTGA. The V end was cut by 5 bases, the J end by 4 bases, with 19 bases between. This CDR3 spans 16 amino acids. The CDR3 DNA reads TGTGCCAGCAGCCCCCGGAGGACGGAGCGTGCAGATACGCAGTATTTT. It is translated as CASSPRRTERADTQYF.

The gene calls are TRBV5-1 and TRBJ2-5; 9 bases are a match to TRBD2. CDR1 and CDR2 (germline): SGHRS, YFSETQ. The CDR3 length is 15 residues. V gave up 4 bases and J gave up 5 bases; unmatched junction bases: 9. The CDR3: CASSTLAGLKETQYF. CDR3 sequence (DNA): TGCGCCAGCAGCACGCTAGCGGGATTGAAGGAGACCCAGTACTTC.

The chain combines TRBV28 with TRBJ2-5; no definite D call. The germline V gene encodes CDR1 MDHEN and CDR2 SYDVKM. Trimming pared 2 bases from V and 5 bases from J, leaving 15 bases between. This CDR3 is 15 amino acids long. The CDR3: CASSLRGVTRETQYF. The CDR3 DNA reads TGTGCCAGCAGTTTAAGAGGAGTCACAAGGGAGACCCAGTACTTC. Complete variable domain (other parts from reference TRBV28 and TRBJ2-5): DVKVTQSSRYLVKRTGEKVFLECVQDMDHENMFWYRQDPGLGLRLIYFSYDVKMKEKGDIPEGYSVSREKKERFSLILESASTNQTSMYLCASSLRGVTRETQYFGPGTRLLVL.

This chain joins TRBV29-1 and TRBJ2-7; 11 bases agree with TRBD1. The CDR3 has 14 residues. Germline V gene data show CDR1 as SQVTM and CDR2 as ANQGSEA. Germline trimming cut 4 bases from V and 1 base from J; bases unmatched to any gene: 3. The CDR3, as DNA: TGCAGCGTTGGGGGACAGGGGGGTTCCTACGAGCAGTACTTC. It yields the protein CSVGGQGGSYEQYF.

The count of this clone is one. The chain couples TRBV18 to TRBJ1-4, with D unresolved. The CDR3 is made up of 13 amino acids. Trimming took 6 bases from V and 5 from J, leaving 10 bases between them. Germline V gives CDR1 KGHSH, CDR2 LQKENI. This CDR3 is CASSRDTNEKLFF. The CDR3 DNA follows: TGTGCCAGCTCCCGCGACACGAATGAAAAACTGTTTTTT.

CDR3 in amino acids: CASSFLAGEAFF. CDR3 sequence (DNA): TGTGCCAGCTCATTTCTTGCGGGTGAAGCTTTCTTT. V gene TRBV18 combines with J gene TRBJ1-1; D gene unclear. Germline-derived CDR1 and CDR2 are KGHSH and LQKENI. The CDR3 totals 12 residues. V was shortened by 5 bases and J by 7 bases, with 11 bases between the two germline ends. The variable domain in full, with the rest retrieved from reference TRBV18 and TRBJ1-1, is NAGVMQNPRHLVRRRGQEARLRCSPMKGHSHVYWYRQLPEEGLKFMVYLQKENIIDESGMPKERFSAEFPKEGPSILRIQQVVRGDSAAYFCASSFLAGEAFFGQGTRLTVV.

This chain connects TRBV19 to TRBJ2-7; 12 nucleotides agree with TRBD2. V shed 5 bases and J 5 bases; nucleotides not matched to a gene: 1. Germline V gene data show CDR1 as LNHDA and CDR2 as SQIVND (reference sequence). This CDR3 region has 13 residues. The CDR3 DNA sequence: TGTGCCAGTAGTCGACTAGCGGGAGACGAGCAGTACTTC. Translation gives CASSRLAGDEQYF.

The V call is TRBV7-6, the J call TRBJ2-7, with a possible D match to TRBD2 (7 bases). The CDR3 spans 14 residues. Germline assignment: CDR1 SGHVS and CDR2 FNYEAQ. V was cut by 1 base and J by 4 bases, with 11 bases left in between. Written as DNA, the CDR3 is TGTGCCAGCAGCTTAGTGGCGGGGGCGTACGAGCAGTACTTC. Amino acids: CASSLVAGAYEQYF.

The chain uses TRBV5-4 and TRBJ2-1; 7 bases are shared with TRBD2. The CDR3 is 16 residues long. Germline CDR1 SGHNT, CDR2 YYREEE (reference sequence). Losses at the gene ends were 4 bases for V and 0 bases for J; bases not matched to a gene: 7. The CDR3 DNA reads TGTGCCAGCAGCGGGGGGGACCCGAGCTCCTACAATGAGCAGTTCTTC. Amino acid sequence: CASSGGDPSSYNEQFF.

This sequence joins TRBV29-1 and TRBJ2-1; 10 bases line up with TRBD2. The V segment lost 4 bases and the J segment 8 bases; nucleotides outside the gene matches: 11. The CDR3 has 15 residues. Germline CDR1 and CDR2: SQVTM and ANQGSEA. DNA for the CDR3: TGCAGCGTTGTCGGGGCTAGCGGGAGTGTGCATGAGCAGTTCTTC. This codes for CSVVGASGSVHEQFF.

CDR3 nucleotides: TGCGCCAGCAGCTTAGGCGGGAGGGGGCCAGATACGCAGTATTTT. It translates to CASSLGGRGPDTQYF. The chain is built from TRBV5-1 and TRBJ2-3; 9 bases match TRBD2. This CDR3 is 15 amino acids long. V lost 2 bases to trimming and J lost 4 bases; unmatched junction nucleotides: 5. Germline lookup yields CDR1 SGHRS and CDR2 YFSETQ.

This chain links TRBV7-2 with TRBJ2-7, with TRBD2 matching 13 bases. CDR1 and CDR2 (germline): SGHTA, FQGNSA. The CDR3 loop spans 14 amino acids. V lost 5 bases to trimming and J lost 9 bases; unmatched junction nucleotides: 7. The CDR3 DNA sequence: TGTGCCAGCAGCCAAGGGACTAGCGGGACAGTGCAGTACTTC. It yields the protein CASSQGTSGTVQYF.